Following are 11 T cell receptor beta chains from one sample sequenced in a study of post-analysis software for immune sequencing data. General study results and limits: Four or five TRBV segments, TRBV5-6, TRBV5-1 and TRBV20-1 among them, were found more frequent in patients than controls.

Each TCR beta cDNA library carried unique molecular identifiers. From the PCR reads, TCRdb called clonotypes with MiXCR, one entry per CDR3 protein. The sample holds 350,000 to 500,000 distinct CDR3 sequences, approximately 37% seen once. No antigens are known for them. Sequenced input: blood. Receptors originate from a girl aged 2 to 10 with multiple sclerosis.

This chain links TRBV7-3 with TRBJ2-7, with D tentatively TRBD2 (5 bases). CDR1 and CDR2 from the germline V gene are SGHTA and FQGTGA. The germline V and J ends were trimmed by 5 bases and 4 bases, with 12 bases remaining between them. This CDR3 has 13 amino acids. The DNA of the CDR3 is TGTGCCAGCAGCGCCTGGAGGTCTTACGAGCAGTACTTC. Encoded protein: CASSAWRSYEQYF.

This chain's CDR3 is CASSETGSYSYNEQFF. The CDR3 bases are TGCGCCAGCAGCGAGACAGGCTCCTACTCCTACAATGAGCAGTTCTTC. The chain combines TRBV5-1 with TRBJ2-1; a weak D match, TRBD1 (6 bases). The germline V and J ends were trimmed by 4 bases and 0 bases, with 14 bases remaining between them. The CDR3 runs to 16 residues. Germline V gene data show CDR1 as SGHRS and CDR2 as YFSETQ.

The rearrangement uses TRBV6-5 and TRBJ2-5; D ambiguous. Germline V CDR1 and CDR2: MNHEY, SVGAGI. V shed 0 bases and J shed 3 bases, with 5 bases lying between them. CDR3 length: 13 amino acids. The CDR3 protein is CASSYSQEETQYF. Here the CDR3 DNA reads TGTGCCAGCAGTTACTCGCAAGAAGAGACCCAGTACTTC.

In its sample, this clonotype was seen a few times. V gene TRBV6-5 combines with J gene TRBJ1-2; maybe TRBD1 (5 bases). The CDR3 totals 15 residues. Trimming took 3 bases from V and 5 from J, leaving 16 bases between them. Germline-derived CDR1 and CDR2 are MNHEY and SVGAGI. CDR3 region: CASSYGAHRGYGYTF. For the CDR3, the DNA is TGTGCCAGCAGTTATGGGGCACATCGAGGGTATGGCTACACCTTC.

This clonotype was detected a few times. The chain carries TRBV10-3 and TRBJ2-3; 7 nucleotides align to TRBD2. The CDR3 contains 16 residues. V was clipped by 4 bases and J by 5 bases; unmatched bases: 12. Germline V gene sequence: CDR1 ENHRY, CDR2 SYGVKD. CDR3: CAISGLAGAIGDTQYF. The DNA for the CDR3 is TGTGCCATCAGTGGACTGGCGGGAGCTATCGGAGATACGCAGTATTTT.

This clonotype was found a few times. The chain joins TRBV7-9 to TRBJ1-2; possible D gene TRBD1, 6 bases. V was cut by 3 bases and J by 3 bases, with 23 bases left in between. The CDR3 loop spans 18 amino acids. Germline CDR1 is SEHNR and CDR2 is FQNEAQ (reference sequence). The CDR3 DNA sequence: TGTGCCAGCAGCTTCCAAAAGGTCCGGGACAAAGAGGACTATGGCTACACCTTC. It translates to CASSFQKVRDKEDYGYTF.

The rearrangement joins TRBV4-1 to TRBJ1-2; D might be TRBD1 (5 bases). V was trimmed by 4 bases and J by 0 bases, leaving 12 bases between them. Germline lookup yields CDR1 MGHRA and CDR2 YSYEKL. This CDR3 is built from 15 residues. This CDR3 is CASSPQTASNYGYTF. The CDR3 DNA reads as TGCGCCAGCAGCCCACAGACAGCTTCTAACTATGGCTACACCTTC.

This sequence joins TRBV12-3 or TRBV12-4 and TRBJ2-7, with 10 bases that match TRBD2. This CDR3 region has 14 residues. The J segment lost 2 bases and the V segment lost 6 bases, leaving 4 bases of the junction unmatched. CDR3 sequence reads: CASRKTSGAYEQYF. The CDR3 DNA reads as TGTGCCAGCAGAAAAACTAGCGGGGCCTACGAGCAGTACTTC.

This clonotype was recorded once. This chain uses TRBV20-1 with TRBJ1-1; a weak D match, TRBD1 (5 bases). The CDR3 length is 16 residues. The V end lost 3 bases, the J end lost 0 bases, and 17 bases lay between the germline ends. Germline V lookup: CDR1 DFQATT, CDR2 SNEGSKA (reference sequence). The CDR3 nucleotides are TGCAGTGCTAGGGGGGGGTCCACGCTCCTGAACACTGAAGCTTTCTTT. It yields the protein CSARGGSTLLNTEAFF.

This clonotype was seen more than once but under ten times. The chain combines TRBV29-1 with TRBJ2-1; TRBD2 aligns across 8 bases. Germline V gives CDR1 SQVTM, CDR2 ANQGSEA. The V and J ends lost 4 bases and 7 bases, in that order; junction bases with no gene match: 9. The CDR3 consists of 14 residues. This CDR3 is CSVGLAGGTNEQFF. For the CDR3, the DNA is TGCAGCGTTGGTTTGGCGGGAGGTACGAATGAGCAGTTCTTC.

V usage is TRBV5-1 and J usage is TRBJ2-7; D is ambiguous. This CDR3 has 16 amino acids. Germline values: CDR1 SGHRS, CDR2 YFSETQ. With 0 bases removed from V and 0 bases from J, the gap between germline ends came to 13 bases. CDR3: CASSLVPEKSSYEQYF. CDR3 sequence (DNA): TGCGCCAGCAGCTTGGTCCCCGAGAAGAGCTCCTACGAGCAGTACTTC.